A single TCR beta chain is shown here with its context. V lost 6 bases, J lost 9 bases, and 12 bases stayed unmatched. The CDR3 length is 15 residues. From germline, CDR1 is SNHLY and CDR2 FYNNEI. The PCR was carried out with 60 Vbeta primers and 13 Jbeta primers. Here immunoSEQ multiplex PCR was the method, and the copy in TCRdb shows in-frame clones only, minus some. This table has some 180,000 clones, 65% to 90% appearing once. The data derive from a study of cytomegalovirus exposure and HLA in healthy donors. The sequenced sample was PBMCs. This receptor was obtained from a woman aged 45 to 65 in good health and CMV-seronegative. V usage is TRBV2 and J usage is TRBJ2-1; 9 positions agree with TRBD2. In DNA, the CDR3 is TGTGCCAGCAGCCTTATAACTAGCGGGTCGGGTGAGCAGTTCTTC. Residues: CASSLITSGSGEQFF.